The 27 T cell receptor beta chains below all came from one sample that was sequenced in a study of identical twins. A single record per CDR3 protein comes from TCRdb applying MiXCR to the 5' RACE reads. This table holds some 240,000 distinct CDR3 sequences, around 8.8% found once. These records were also assigned to another study, of yellow fever vaccine responses in identical twins.

The sequencing sample was made of CD8+ T cells sorted from blood. Receptors originate from a woman younger than 30 in good health.

The J gene is TRBJ1-2, the V gene TRBV20-1; 8 bases align to TRBD1. The germline CDR1 and CDR2 sequences are DFQATT and SNEGSKA (reference sequence). This CDR3 is built from 12 residues. V lost 1 base and J lost 7; bases outside the gene matches: 2. The CDR3 bases are TGCAGTGCTAGAGCTACAGGGGGTGGCTACACCTTC. Translation gives CSARATGGGYTF.

This clonotype was counted ten times or more. This chain uses TRBV5-5 with TRBJ2-1, with D unresolved. Germline CDR1 reads SGHKS; CDR2 reads YYEKEE (reference sequence). Trimming took 2 bases from V and 9 from J, leaving 9 bases between them. The length of the CDR3 is 12 residues. The CDR3 sequence: CASSFAQSEQFF. CDR3 bases: TGTGCCAGCAGCTTTGCTCAGTCTGAGCAGTTCTTC.

This chain joins TRBV6-1 and TRBJ1-3; 7 nucleotides match TRBD1. CDR3 length equals 15 residues. From germline, CDR1 is MNHNS and CDR2 SASEGT. V lost 6 bases, J lost 2 bases, and 7 bases stayed unmatched. CDR3: CASRFTGVPGNTIYF. In DNA, the CDR3 is TGTGCCAGCAGGTTCACAGGGGTACCTGGAAACACCATATATTTT.

This chain joins TRBV7-9 and TRBJ2-1; 7 nucleotides agree with TRBD2. CDR3 length: 13 amino acids. Losses at the gene ends were 6 bases for V and 5 bases for J; bases not matched to a gene: 4. Germline V gives CDR1 SEHNR, CDR2 FQNEAQ (reference sequence). CDR3 in DNA: TGTGCCAGCAGGGCTAGCGGAAACAATGAGCAGTTCTTC. This translates into CASRASGNNEQFF.

The rearrangement joins TRBV20-1 to TRBJ1-4; D gene uncertain. Trimming removed 0 bases from V and 0 bases from J, with 5 bases in between. This CDR3 is built from 14 residues. Germline lookup yields CDR1 DFQATT and CDR2 SNEGSKA (reference sequence). CDR3 sequence reads: CSARDSTTNEKLFF. CDR3 coding DNA: TGCAGTGCTAGAGATTCGACAACTAATGAAAAACTGTTTTTT.

This clonotype was observed a handful of times. The J gene is TRBJ2-1, the V gene TRBV28, with 11 nucleotides matching TRBD2. The CDR3 sequence is 15 residues long. Germline CDR1 reads MDHEN; CDR2 reads SYDVKM. Germline trimming cut 6 bases from V and 6 bases from J; bases unmatched to any gene: 7. CDR3 nucleotide sequence: TGTGCCAGCAGATATACTAGCGGGAGACGCAATGAGCAGTTCTTC. This encodes CASRYTSGRRNEQFF.

The V and J genes are TRBV7-2 and TRBJ2-7, with no clear D. This CDR3 region has 13 residues. Germline CDR1 is SGHTA and CDR2 is FQGNSA. V shed 0 bases and J shed 4 bases, with 7 bases lying between them. In DNA form, the CDR3 reads TGTGCCAGCAGCTTAGCGTCTAAATACGAGCAGTACTTC. Amino acids: CASSLASKYEQYF. Combining the CDR3 with reference TRBV7-2 and TRBJ2-7 gives the whole variable domain GAGVSQSPSNKVTEKGKDVELRCDPISGHTALYWYRQSLGQGLEFLIYFQGNSAPDKSGLPSDRFSAERTGGSVSTLTIQRTQQEDSAVYLCASSLASKYEQYFGPGTRLTVT.

This clonotype turned up a few times. This rearrangement joins TRBV29-1 to TRBJ2-4; 9 bases fit TRBD1. J lost 0 bases, V lost 4 bases, and 13 bases had no gene match. Germline assignment: CDR1 SQVTM and CDR2 ANQGSEA. The CDR3 runs to 18 residues. DNA for the CDR3: TGCAGCGTTGGGGGGGGACAGGGCGAGAAAATAGCCAAAAACATTCAGTACTTC. Translating gives CSVGGGQGEKIAKNIQYF.

The CDR3 DNA reads as TGTGCCATCAAAACACAGGGCTACGAGCAGTACTTC. Amino acids: CAIKTQGYEQYF. The chain carries TRBV10-3 and TRBJ2-7; possibly TRBD1 for D (6 bases). Trimming took 7 bases from V and 3 from J, leaving 10 bases between them. The CDR3 totals 12 residues. The germline CDR1 and CDR2 sequences are ENHRY and SYGVKD.

The sample holds many counts of this clonotype. The rearrangement joins TRBV27 to TRBJ2-2; D is ambiguous. The length of the CDR3 is 13 residues. Germline CDR1 is MNHEY and CDR2 is SMNVEV (reference sequence). The V gene lost 6 bases and the J gene lost 6 bases, with 11 bases spanning the gap. CDR3 DNA: TGTGCCAGCAGGGTAATTTCCGCCGGGGAGCTGTTTTTT. It specifies CASRVISAGELFF.

The chain uses TRBV7-8 and TRBJ2-3; 10 bases are a match to TRBD1. The germline gives CDR1 SGHVS, CDR2 FQNEAQ. This CDR3 spans 15 amino acids. V lost 5 bases, J lost 4 bases, and 6 bases stayed unmatched. The CDR3 sequence is CASSPGTGEADTQYF. CDR3 bases: TGTGCCAGCAGCCCTGGGACAGGGGAAGCAGATACGCAGTATTTT.

The CDR3 reads CASSSPLRASGRWGTDTQYF. The CDR3 DNA follows: TGTGCCAGCAGCTCCCCGCTTCGGGCTAGCGGGAGGTGGGGCACAGATACGCAGTATTTT. The chain couples TRBV7-6 to TRBJ2-3, with 11 bases fitting TRBD2. The junction had 16 bases not matched to a gene; V was cut back by 4 bases and J by 1 base. The CDR3 extends over 20 amino acids. Germline V lookup: CDR1 SGHVS, CDR2 FNYEAQ.

This clonotype came up many times. This chain joins TRBV11-2 and TRBJ2-1; TRBD2 matches 13 bases. Germline trimming cut 10 bases from V and 13 bases from J; bases unmatched to any gene: 7. Looked up from germline, CDR1 is SGHAT and CDR2 is FQNNGV. The CDR3 loop spans 12 amino acids. The CDR3 sequence is CATTGLAGVQFF. CDR3 DNA sequence: TGTGCCACAACAGGACTAGCGGGAGTACAGTTCTTC.

At least ten counts were recorded for this clonotype. The V gene is TRBV12-3 or TRBV12-4, the J gene TRBJ2-7; tentative D call: TRBD2 (6 bases). Trimming pared 5 bases from V and 2 bases from J, leaving 10 bases between. The CDR3 loop spans 13 amino acids. In DNA form, the CDR3 reads TGTGCCAGCAGTCACGGGACTCCCTACGAGCAGTACTTC. Encoded protein: CASSHGTPYEQYF.

The gene calls are TRBV7-2 and TRBJ2-1; tentatively, D is TRBD2 (5 bases). CDR3 length: 16 residues. Trimming left V 1 base short and J 8 bases short, with 18 bases between. Germline-derived CDR1 and CDR2 are SGHTA and FQGNSA. CDR3 sequence reads: CASSLDDDEGVDEQFF. CDR3 nucleotides: TGTGCCAGCAGCTTAGACGACGACGAGGGCGTGGATGAGCAGTTCTTC.

The V and J genes are TRBV10-3 and TRBJ2-2; 7 bases map to TRBD2. The CDR3 runs to 14 residues. Germline loops: CDR1 ENHRY, CDR2 SYGVKD. The trim removed 10 bases at V and 4 bases at J, leaving 9 bases unmatched. The CDR3, as DNA: TGTGCCACCCTAGCGGCTAAACCCACCGGGGAGCTGTTTTTT. Protein: CATLAAKPTGELFF.

The chain links TRBV12-3 or TRBV12-4 to TRBJ2-1; D is possibly TRBD2 (5 bases). Trimming cost V 2 bases and J 5 bases, with 13 bases left between them. CDR3 length equals 15 residues. This CDR3 is CASSLLIIGDNEQFF. As DNA, the CDR3 is TGTGCCAGCAGTTTACTTATAATCGGGGACAATGAGCAGTTCTTC.

This clonotype was observed a few times. CDR3 sequence reads: CASLPGLAGPRDTQYF. The CDR3 DNA is TGTGCCAGCCTCCCGGGACTAGCGGGACCGCGAGATACGCAGTATTTT. The chain uses TRBV7-9 and TRBJ2-3; 13 bases match TRBD2. CDR1 is SEHNR and CDR2 is FQNEAQ in the germline V gene (reference sequence). J was trimmed by 5 bases and V by 8 bases; bases with no gene match: 10. This CDR3 has 16 residues.

The chain recombines TRBV5-4 with TRBJ1-6; no definite D call. From germline, CDR1 is SGHNT and CDR2 YYREEE (reference sequence). The CDR3 has 14 amino acids. Trimming took 9 bases from V and 4 from J, leaving 14 bases between them. The CDR3, as DNA: TGTGCCACCCATCCGAGAGAGTATAATTCACCCCTCCACTTT. This translates into CATHPREYNSPLHF.

This clonotype was counted ten times or more. V gene TRBV29-1 combines with J gene TRBJ1-4, with a possible D match to TRBD1 (5 bases). V lost 7 bases, J lost 6 bases, and 12 bases lay in between. Germline CDR1 is SQVTM and CDR2 is ANQGSEA. CDR3 length: 12 amino acids. The CDR3 region has the DNA TGCAGCGGTTGGGGGGAGGATGAAAAACTGTTTTTT. Amino acids: CSGWGEDEKLFF.

In its sample, this clonotype was seen a few times. The CDR3 region is CAITRDRGDNEQFF. DNA of the CDR3: TGTGCCATCACCCGGGACAGGGGCGACAATGAGCAGTTCTTC. The V gene is TRBV10-3, the J gene TRBJ2-1; 10 bases are a match to TRBD1. The CDR3 has 14 amino acids. CDR1 and CDR2 (germline): ENHRY, SYGVKD. With 7 bases clipped from V and 5 bases from J, the junction kept 5 bases outside the gene matches.

This clonotype was observed a handful of times. This chain connects TRBV7-8 to TRBJ2-5, with D possibly TRBD2 on 8 matching bases. The V end lost 1 base, the J end lost 5 bases, and 17 bases lay between the germline ends. Per germline, CDR1 SGHVS and CDR2 FQNEAQ. This CDR3 has 16 residues. The CDR3 protein is CASSLVRGGQMETQYF. The CDR3 DNA is TGTGCCAGCAGCTTAGTCCGGGGGGGACAGATGGAGACCCAGTACTTC.

In regard to this clonotype: This is likely a read error, given that the CDR3 carries no conserved phenylalanine or tryptophan at its end. V usage is TRBV5-6 and J usage is TRBJ2-1, with D perhaps matching TRBD1 (5 bases). The CDR3 is 11 residues long. V lost 0 bases and J lost 10, with 5 bases in between. CDR1 SGHDT and CDR2 YYEEEE come from the germline V gene. The CDR3 is CASSLEGEQFL. DNA of the CDR3: TGTGCCAGCAGCTTGGAGGGGGAGCAGTTCTTG.

The chain employs TRBV29-1 and TRBJ2-3, with 9 bases that match TRBD2. J was trimmed by 0 bases and V by 1 base; bases with no gene match: 8. CDR1 is SQVTM, CDR2 ANQGSEA, per germline. The CDR3 extends over 17 amino acids. The CDR3 region is CSVEALRLAASTDTQYF. In nucleotides, the CDR3 is TGCAGCGTTGAAGCCCTTAGACTAGCGGCTAGCACAGATACGCAGTATTTT.

This clonotype was observed a few times. One base away lies a much larger clone, so this may be a sequencing read error. The rearrangement uses TRBV12-3 or TRBV12-4 and TRBJ2-1; D could derive from TRBD1 or TRBD2 (5 bases each). The length of the CDR3 is 13 residues. This chain's CDR3 is CASRLRDQDELFF. In DNA, the CDR3 is TGTGCCAGCAGACTCCGGGACCAAGATGAGCTGTTCTTC.

On this clonotype: Its ends do not fully match the called genes, so a read error is possible. The rearrangement joins TRBV29-1 to TRBJ2-7, with 10 bases that match TRBD2. CDR3 length: 16 residues. CDR1 and CDR2 from the germline V gene are SQVTM and ANQGSEA. The CDR3 region is CSVEDWTSGNSYEQHF. CDR3 coding DNA: TGCAGCGTTGAAGATTGGACTAGCGGTAACTCCTACGAGCAGCACTTC.

This CDR3 reads CSARKQESTDTQYF. CDR3 nucleotides: TGCAGTGCTAGAAAGCAGGAGAGCACAGATACGCAGTATTTT. The rearrangement uses TRBV20-1 and TRBJ2-3; D not resolved. V shed 2 bases and J shed 0 bases, with 9 bases lying between them. The CDR3 totals 14 residues. Germline CDR1 and CDR2: DFQATT and SNEGSKA (reference sequence).